This TCR beta chain was observed in a study of T-cell reconstitution after alpha-beta-depleted transplantation in children. This CDR3 contains 15 residues. Trimming cost V 4 bases and J 5 bases; bases outside gene matches: 9. Germline V gene lookup returns CDR1 MNHNS and CDR2 SASEGT. Unique molecular identifiers were incorporated into the prepared TCRbeta library. Each CDR3 protein is one row after TCRdb ran MiXCR on the PCR reads. This table holds 400,000 to 500,000 distinct CDR3 sequences, 11% found once. Here the sequenced sample was PBMCs from the stem cell graft donor, taken from the stem cell graft. The sequence derives from a human donor who donated a stem cell graft to a child with acute myeloid leukemia. This chain joins TRBV6-1 and TRBJ1-1, with 8 bases identical to TRBD1. CDR3 DNA sequence: TGTGCCAGCAGTGTTCGACAGGGGAAGGATACTGAAGCTTTCTTT. This codes for CASSVRQGKDTEAFF.